The 27 T cell receptor beta chains reported below all come from one sample, sequenced in a study of blood T cell repertoires in COVID-19. Repertoires were generated with immunoSEQ multiplex PCR, while TCRdb's copy carries only in-frame clones and drops some. The sample has 100,000 to 150,000 clones, 86% seen once. The sample taken for sequencing was peripheral blood. All receptors come from a man in his forties or fifties with acute or convalescent COVID-19.

The chain links TRBV5-1 to TRBJ2-5; possible D gene TRBD2, 5 bases. Trimming cost V 2 bases and J 6 bases, with 14 bases left between them. Germline V lookup: CDR1 SGHRS, CDR2 YFSETQ. The CDR3 is 14 amino acids. CDR3 in amino acids: CASSFAGLWQTQYF. Here the CDR3 DNA reads TGCGCCAGCAGCTTCGCGGGCCTATGGCAGACCCAGTACTTC.

The V call is TRBV5-1, the J call TRBJ1-6; a weak D match, TRBD1 (6 bases). Trimming pared 6 bases from V and 5 bases from J, leaving 15 bases between. From germline, CDR1 is SGHRS and CDR2 YFSETQ. The CDR3 runs to 15 residues. In DNA, the CDR3 is TGCGCCAGCACCTTTAACGGACAGAATAATTCACCCCTCCACTTT. Its translation: CASTFNGQNNSPLHF.

The chain recombines TRBV7-2 with TRBJ2-5; 8 nucleotides agree with TRBD2. CDR3 length: 16 amino acids. CDR1 is SGHTA, CDR2 FQGNSA, per germline. The junction had 12 bases not matched to a gene; V was cut back by 5 bases and J by 4 bases. CDR3: CASSLSRGGRGETQYF. In DNA form, the CDR3 reads TGTGCCAGCAGCCTAAGCCGGGGGGGACGGGGAGAGACCCAGTACTTC.

The genes are TRBV12-3 or TRBV12-4 and TRBJ1-4; tentative D call: TRBD1 (5 bases). The CDR3 is 13 residues long. The ends were cut back, 4 bases at V and 8 bases at J, with 11 bases in the middle. CDR3 loop: CASSWGKGEKLFF. Written as DNA, the CDR3 is TGTGCCAGCAGTTGGGGCAAAGGCGAAAAACTGTTTTTT.

The chain uses TRBV27 and TRBJ1-2; 9 nucleotides agree with TRBD1. Germline-derived CDR1 and CDR2 are MNHEY and SMNVEV (reference sequence). Trimming took 6 bases from V and 7 from J; bases not matched to a gene: 9. The length of the CDR3 is 14 residues. This chain's CDR3 is CASSHGDRESGYTF. The CDR3 coding sequence is TGTGCCAGCAGCCATGGGGACAGGGAAAGTGGCTACACCTTC.

This sequence joins TRBV6-5 and TRBJ1-1; 7 nucleotides agree with TRBD1. The CDR3 spans 11 residues. Trimming removed 8 bases from V and 5 bases from J; junction bases left unmatched: 2. Germline loops: CDR1 MNHEY, CDR2 SVGAGI. CDR3 nucleotide sequence: TGTGCCAGCGACAGGGCTACTGAAGCTTTCTTT. Translating it yields CASDRATEAFF.

This clone was recorded once. The chain has TRBV27 and TRBJ1-1, with unresolved D. V lost 8 bases and J 1 base, leaving 5 bases between the germline ends. Germline CDR1 is MNHEY and CDR2 is SMNVEV (reference sequence). The length of the CDR3 is 11 residues. CDR3 bases: TGTGCCAGCGGCCGGAACACTGAAGCTTTCTTT. This translates into CASGRNTEAFF.

V and J are TRBV4-2 and TRBJ2-1; 13 bases are a match to TRBD2. The V gene's germline CDR1 is LGHNA and CDR2 YNFKEQ. V trimming: 5 bases; J trimming: 8 bases; junction bases outside the gene matches: 9. CDR3 length equals 16 residues. The CDR3: CASSDGTSGDRDEQFF. CDR3 coding DNA: TGTGCCAGCAGCGATGGGACTAGCGGGGACCGAGATGAGCAGTTCTTC.

The V call is TRBV4-1, the J call TRBJ2-2; 10 bases map to TRBD2. Germline V lookup: CDR1 MGHRA, CDR2 YSYEKL. The V and J ends lost 3 bases and 6 bases, in that order; junction bases with no gene match: 7. The CDR3 has 16 residues. Written as DNA, the CDR3 is TGCGCCAGCAGCCATCCTACTAGCGGGATAGCCGGGGAGCTGTTTTTT. This sequence encodes CASSHPTSGIAGELFF.

CDR3 sequence (DNA): TGTGCCAGCACCCGGGGGGGATCAAACTATGGCTACACCTTC. It is translated as CASTRGGSNYGYTF. This chain joins TRBV6-5 and TRBJ1-2; D might be TRBD1 (5 bases). V was clipped by 7 bases and J by 2 bases, with 14 bases between them. Per germline, CDR1 MNHEY and CDR2 SVGAGI. This CDR3 has 14 amino acids.

The CDR3 DNA follows: TGTGCCAGCAGCTTAAAGATGGGGGGAGGCTCACCCCTCCACTTT. Its translation: CASSLKMGGGSPLHF. This chain links TRBV7-3 with TRBJ1-6, with TRBD1 as a possible D gene (5 bases). Looked up from germline, CDR1 is SGHTA and CDR2 is FQGTGA. Deletions cut 1 base from V and 10 bases from J, with 14 bases between. CDR3 length: 15 residues.

This clone has just one count. The chain employs TRBV4-2 and TRBJ2-1, with 7 bases lining up with TRBD1. The germline V gene has CDR1 LGHNA and CDR2 YNFKEQ. The V segment lost 3 bases and the J segment 1 base; nucleotides outside the gene matches: 9. CDR3 size: 17 residues. Here the CDR3 DNA reads TGTGCCAGCAGCCATGTCAGAGGGGGCTTGTCCTACAATGAGCAGTTCTTC. Translated: CASSHVRGGLSYNEQFF.

V usage is TRBV19 and J usage is TRBJ2-1; 8 nucleotides line up with TRBD1. The CDR3 covers 14 residues. CDR1 LNHDA and CDR2 SQIVND come from the germline V gene (reference sequence). V lost 4 bases and J lost 3; bases outside the gene matches: 2. The CDR3 coding sequence is TGTGCCAGTAGTACTACAGGGGGCTACAATGAGCAGTTCTTC. Protein sequence: CASSTTGGYNEQFF.

The CDR3 region is CAWSPGRDEKLFF. The DNA for the CDR3 is TGTGCCTGGAGCCCAGGGAGGGACGAAAAACTGTTTTTT. The rearrangement uses TRBV30 and TRBJ1-4; D might be TRBD1 (5 bases). Trimming cost V 3 bases and J 8 bases, with 13 bases left between them. CDR3 length equals 13 residues. CDR1 is GTSNPN, CDR2 SVGIG, per germline (reference sequence).

A few counts support this clone. The chain recombines TRBV5-6 with TRBJ2-7, with TRBD1 matching 7 bases. This CDR3 has 14 amino acids. Trimming cost V 2 bases and J 7 bases; bases outside gene matches: 9. Germline CDR1 and CDR2: SGHDT and YYEEEE. The CDR3 nucleotides are TGTGCCAGCAGCTTAGGGTCCAGGGGGTTGGAGCAGTACTTC. It encodes CASSLGSRGLEQYF.

The chain is built from TRBV3-1 (or the pseudogene TRBV3-2) and TRBJ1-5; D might be TRBD1 (5 bases). The CDR3 is 16 residues long. CDR1 LGHDT and CDR2 YNNKEL come from the germline V gene (reference sequence). With 4 bases removed from V and 4 bases from J, the gap between germline ends came to 17 bases. Here the CDR3 DNA reads TGTGCCAGCAGCCGGACTACTGGAGGGGTTAATCAGCCCCAGCATTTT. Residues: CASSRTTGGVNQPQHF.

The V call is TRBV3-1 (or the pseudogene TRBV3-2), the J call TRBJ1-5, with D perhaps TRBD1 (6 bases). Germline loops: CDR1 LGHDT, CDR2 YNNKEL (reference sequence). This CDR3 contains 14 residues. Trimming took 1 base from V and 10 from J, leaving 14 bases between them. The CDR3 bases are TGTGCCAGCAGCCAAGCGGCAGGGGCGGGCCCCCAGCATTTT. Amino acid sequence: CASSQAAGAGPQHF.

The chain links TRBV7-2 to TRBJ2-3; 9 positions match TRBD1. CDR1 SGHTA and CDR2 FQGNSA come from the germline V gene. This CDR3 is 14 amino acids long. The V and J ends lost 7 bases and 3 bases, in that order; junction bases with no gene match: 5. In DNA form, the CDR3 reads TGTGCCAGCAACAGGGGGCGCTTTACAGATACGCAGTATTTT. This sequence encodes CASNRGRFTDTQYF. The variable domain in full, completed from reference TRBV7-2 and TRBJ2-3, reads GAGVSQSPSNKVTEKGKDVELRCDPISGHTALYWYRQSLGQGLEFLIYFQGNSAPDKSGLPSDRFSAERTGGSVSTLTIQRTQQEDSAVYLCASNRGRFTDTQYFGPGTRLTVL.

The chain is built from TRBV19 and TRBJ1-5; 7 bases line up with TRBD1. Per the germline V gene, CDR1 is LNHDA and CDR2 is SQIVND (reference sequence). The CDR3 runs to 17 residues. Trimming took 5 bases from V and 0 from J; bases not matched to a gene: 10. The CDR3 region has the DNA TGTGCCAGTAGTTTCCGACAGGGAAGTGGTAGCAATCAGCCCCAGCATTTT. Translated, it gives CASSFRQGSGSNQPQHF.

CDR3 nucleotides: TGTGCCAGCAGCTTGAATGTACTAGCGGGTCACACCGGGGAGCTGTTTTTT. Protein product: CASSLNVLAGHTGELFF. The chain is built from TRBV11-2 and TRBJ2-2; 9 nucleotides agree with TRBD2. Looked up from germline, CDR1 is SGHAT and CDR2 is FQNNGV. The V and J ends lost 3 bases and 3 bases, in that order; junction bases with no gene match: 8. The CDR3 is made up of 17 amino acids.

This chain joins TRBV24-1 and TRBJ2-1, with 12 positions matching TRBD2. Germline V gene data show CDR1 as KGHDR and CDR2 as SFDVKD. This CDR3 comprises 17 residues. Trimming removed 4 bases from V and 4 bases from J; junction bases left unmatched: 7. The CDR3 region is CATSEDDGLAGYNEQFF. The CDR3, as DNA: TGTGCCACCAGTGAGGATGACGGACTAGCGGGGTACAATGAGCAGTTCTTC.

The rearrangement links TRBV12-3 or TRBV12-4 to TRBJ1-2, with 9 bases matching TRBD1. The CDR3 has 13 amino acids. Trimming removed 6 bases from V and 8 bases from J; junction bases left unmatched: 7. In nucleotides, the CDR3 is TGTGCCAGCAGGAACTCGGACAGGGGAGGCTACACCTTC. Translated: CASRNSDRGGYTF.

The chain employs TRBV5-6 and TRBJ1-6, with a weak D call TRBD1 (6 bases). CDR3 length equals 16 residues. The germline V gene has CDR1 SGHDT and CDR2 YYEEEE. Trimming stripped 4 bases from V and 8 bases from J, with 19 bases between. The CDR3 loop reads CASSRTVGFEYSPLHF. The CDR3 nucleotides are TGTGCCAGCAGCCGGACAGTCGGATTTGAATATTCACCCCTCCACTTT.

CDR3 amino acids: CASSQVNTEAFF. CDR3 DNA sequence: TGCGCCAGCAGCCAAGTAAACACTGAAGCTTTCTTT. The chain joins TRBV4-1 to TRBJ1-1; D not resolved. The germline V gene encodes CDR1 MGHRA and CDR2 YSYEKL. This CDR3 is built from 12 residues. Trimming left V 1 base short and J 2 bases short, with 2 bases between.

Only one count was recorded for this clone. The chain employs TRBV15 and TRBJ1-4, with a tentative D call TRBD1 (5 bases). The CDR3 is 16 residues long. Germline lookup yields CDR1 LNHNV and CDR2 YYDKDF (reference sequence). The V end was cut by 2 bases, the J end by 8 bases, with 18 bases between. CDR3 amino acids: CATSRPSPRRDEKLFF. The DNA of the CDR3 is TGTGCCACCAGCAGACCATCTCCCCGGCGGGACGAAAAACTGTTTTTT.

The V gene is TRBV6-5, the J gene TRBJ1-4; tentative D call: TRBD1 (5 bases). The CDR3 contains 14 residues. The V gene's germline CDR1 is MNHEY and CDR2 SVGAGI. V was cut by 7 bases and J by 0 bases, with 9 bases left in between. The CDR3 is CASTGAATNEKLFF. The CDR3 DNA reads as TGTGCCAGCACTGGGGCAGCAACTAATGAAAAACTGTTTTTT.

The gene calls are TRBV12-3 or TRBV12-4 and TRBJ2-7; no reliable D call. The CDR3 has 13 amino acids. Trimming took off 6 bases at V and 4 bases at J, with 13 bases between the two ends. CDR3 region: CASSQTNKYEQYF. CDR3 DNA: TGTGCCAGCAGCCAGACAAATAAATACGAGCAGTACTTC.